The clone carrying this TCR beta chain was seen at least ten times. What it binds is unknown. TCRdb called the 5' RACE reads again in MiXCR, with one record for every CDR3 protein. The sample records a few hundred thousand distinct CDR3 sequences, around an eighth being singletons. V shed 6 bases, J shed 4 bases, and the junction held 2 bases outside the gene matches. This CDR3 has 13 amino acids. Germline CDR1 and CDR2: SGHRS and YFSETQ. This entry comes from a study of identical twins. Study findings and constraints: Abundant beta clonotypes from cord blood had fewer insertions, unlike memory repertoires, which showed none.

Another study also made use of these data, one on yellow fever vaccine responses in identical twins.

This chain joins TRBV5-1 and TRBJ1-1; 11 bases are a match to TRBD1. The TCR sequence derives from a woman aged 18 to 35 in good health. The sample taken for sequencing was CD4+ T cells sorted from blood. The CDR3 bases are TGCGCCAGCACCGGGACAGGGGGCACTGAAGCTTTCTTT. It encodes CASTGTGGTEAFF.